This paragraph reports one T cell receptor beta chain. Other DNA sequences in this specimen translate into the identical CDR3. The data belong to a study of blood T cell repertoires in COVID-19. Whole-study context: Sample material is recorded as cDNA or gDNA derived from T cells, B-cell-depleted T cells, or PBMCs.

Some clones are missing from TCRdb's copy, which holds only in-frame ones; the method was immunoSEQ multiplex PCR. The table has about 280,000 clones, around 90% seen once. This CDR3 is built from 14 residues. Unmatched junction bases numbered 0, after V lost 1 base and J lost 4 bases. Per the germline V gene, CDR1 is LNHNV and CDR2 is YYDKDF (reference sequence). This clonotype was obtained from a man between 18 and 29 years old with active or convalescent COVID-19. The rearrangement joins TRBV15 to TRBJ1-2; 10 bases map to TRBD1. The sample taken for sequencing was peripheral blood. CDR3 amino acids: CATSRGTGGYGYTF. CDR3 DNA: TGTGCCACCAGCAGAGGGACAGGGGGCTATGGCTACACCTTC. The full variable domain, completed using reference TRBV15 and TRBJ1-2, is DAMVIQNPRYQVTQFGKPVTLSCSQTLNHNVMYWYQQKSSQAPKLLFHYYDKDFNNEADTPDNFQSRRPNTSFCFLDIRSPGLGDTAMYLCATSRGTGGYGYTFGSGTRLTVV.